These T cell receptor beta chains were read from a single sample in a study of brain T cells in children with intractable seizures. Sequenced by immunoSEQ multiplex PCR; TCRdb stores in-frame clones only, minus some. Found here are under 400,000 clones, about 94% of them singletons; the top ten hold 4.5% to 7%. The source material was peripheral blood, sampled about 5 months after surgery. These receptors were obtained from a boy under two years old with tuberous sclerosis and intractable seizures. CDR3s include the opening cysteine and the closing phenylalanine or tryptophan. Each record gives: D gene, clone size, J gene, V gene, CDR3 DNA, CDR3 protein. The D gene is left open where the match is weak. The size of a clone is reported for some rows only, either as once, few or many, or as a class for expanded clones.

D gene: NA; clone size: once; J gene: TRBJ1-2; V gene: TRBV5-1; CDR3 DNA: TGCGCCAGCAGCGCCTCTGGGGGCGCAGGTGGCTACACCTTC; CDR3 protein: CASSASGGAGGYTF
D gene: NA; clone size: NA; J gene: TRBJ1-2; V gene: TRBV6-5; CDR3 DNA: TGTGCCAGCAGTTTTCGACCCCGAACATTGTATGGCTACACCTTC; CDR3 protein: CASSFRPRTLYGYTF
D gene: TRBD1; clone size: NA; J gene: TRBJ1-2; V gene: TRBV19; CDR3 DNA: TGTGCCAGTAGTATAACGACAGGGGGCTATGGCTACACCTTC; CDR3 protein: CASSITTGGYGYTF
D gene: NA; clone size: NA; J gene: TRBJ2-2; V gene: TRBV6-6; CDR3 DNA: TGTGCCAGCAGTCGCGACAGCATCGGGGAGCTGTTTTTT; CDR3 protein: CASSRDSIGELFF
D gene: NA; clone size: NA; J gene: TRBJ1-2; V gene: TRBV5-1; CDR3 DNA: TGCGCCAGCAGCTTGGGGGGCAGGGCCTATGGCTACACCTTC; CDR3 protein: CASSLGGRAYGYTF
D gene: NA; clone size: once; J gene: TRBJ1-1; V gene: TRBV11-1; CDR3 DNA: TGTGCCAGCAGCGGGAGCACTGAAGCTTTCTTT; CDR3 protein: CASSGSTEAFF
D gene: TRBD1; clone size: NA; J gene: TRBJ1-2; V gene: TRBV6-5; CDR3 DNA: TGTGCCAGCAGGACGGGACAGGGTCACTATGGCTACACCTTC; CDR3 protein: CASRTGQGHYGYTF
D gene: NA; clone size: NA; J gene: TRBJ2-2; V gene: TRBV24-1; CDR3 DNA: TGTGCCACCAGTGATTTCTCCGGGGAGCTGTTTTTT; CDR3 protein: CATSDFSGELFF
D gene: TRBD1; clone size: NA; J gene: TRBJ1-2; V gene: TRBV7-2; CDR3 DNA: TGTGCCAGCAGGTACGGGGACAGGGCCTATGGCTACACCTTC; CDR3 protein: CASRYGDRAYGYTF
D gene: NA; clone size: NA; J gene: TRBJ2-2; V gene: TRBV3-1/TRBV3-2; CDR3 DNA: TGTGCCAGCAGCCAAGACGCTAGTCGCACCGGGGAGCTGTTTTTT; CDR3 protein: CASSQDASRTGELFF
D gene: TRBD1; clone size: NA; J gene: TRBJ1-5; V gene: TRBV30; CDR3 DNA: TGTGCCTGGAGTGTACGGTCCGGACAGGGGATTCAGCCCCAGCATTTT; CDR3 protein: CAWSVRSGQGIQPQHF
D gene: NA; clone size: once; J gene: TRBJ2-2; V gene: TRBV25-1; CDR3 DNA: TGTGCCAGCAGTGGACAGAGGAACACCGGGGAGCTGTTTTTT; CDR3 protein: CASSGQRNTGELFF
D gene: NA; clone size: once; J gene: TRBJ2-1; V gene: TRBV7-3; CDR3 DNA: TGTGCCAGCAGCACCGAGGGACAAAGCTCCTACAATGAGCAGTTCTTC; CDR3 protein: CASSTEGQSSYNEQFF
D gene: NA; clone size: NA; J gene: TRBJ1-2; V gene: TRBV24-1; CDR3 DNA: TGTGCCACCAGTGATCCGGTCGGGACTTATGGCTACACCTTC; CDR3 protein: CATSDPVGTYGYTF
D gene: TRBD1; clone size: NA; J gene: TRBJ1-1; V gene: TRBV29-1; CDR3 DNA: TGCAGCGTATCGGGACAGCCGAACACTGAAGCTTTCTTT; CDR3 protein: CSVSGQPNTEAFF
D gene: TRBD1; clone size: NA; J gene: TRBJ2-2; V gene: TRBV2; CDR3 DNA: TGTGCCAGCAGTGAAGGGGACAGGAACACCGGGGAGCTGTTTTTT; CDR3 protein: CASSEGDRNTGELFF
D gene: NA; clone size: once; J gene: TRBJ2-3; V gene: TRBV6-1; CDR3 DNA: TGTGCCAGCAGTGAAGCGGGAGCAGATACGCAGTATTTT; CDR3 protein: CASSEAGADTQYF
D gene: TRBD1; clone size: NA; J gene: TRBJ1-1; V gene: TRBV7-9; CDR3 DNA: TGTGCCAGCAGCTCGGGACAGAGGGAAACTGAAGCTTTCTTT; CDR3 protein: CASSSGQRETEAFF
D gene: NA; clone size: NA; J gene: TRBJ1-1; V gene: TRBV25-1; CDR3 DNA: TGTGCCAGCAGTGGGTGGGATTCGGTGAACACTGAAGCTTTCTTT; CDR3 protein: CASSGWDSVNTEAFF
D gene: NA; clone size: NA; J gene: TRBJ1-5; V gene: TRBV5-1; CDR3 DNA: TGCGCCAGCAGCTTGGCCCCCTCGGGGTTGGGGACGAATCAGCCCCAGCATTTT; CDR3 protein: CASSLAPSGLGTNQPQHF
D gene: NA; clone size: NA; J gene: TRBJ2-3; V gene: TRBV6-5; CDR3 DNA: TGTGCCAGCAGTTACTCCTTTCGCACAGATACGCAGTATTTT; CDR3 protein: CASSYSFRTDTQYF
D gene: NA; clone size: NA; J gene: TRBJ2-1; V gene: TRBV5-6; CDR3 DNA: TGTGCCAGCAGCTTGTTCCAGACAGAACACGAGCAGTTCTTC; CDR3 protein: CASSLFQTEHEQFF
D gene: TRBD2; clone size: NA; J gene: TRBJ2-3; V gene: TRBV5-6; CDR3 DNA: TGTGCCAGCAGCTTATTAGCGGGAGATACGCAGTATTTT; CDR3 protein: CASSLLAGDTQYF
D gene: NA; clone size: NA; J gene: TRBJ1-5; V gene: TRBV19; CDR3 DNA: TGTGCCAGTAGTATCCGGAGTAGGCGCTCCGGGATGGCTCAGCCCCAGCATTTT; CDR3 protein: CASSIRSRRSGMAQPQHF
D gene: TRBD1; clone size: NA; J gene: TRBJ1-2; V gene: TRBV10-3; CDR3 DNA: TGTGCCATCAGTGAGTCGATGTTTCAGGGGGCGGCTGGCTACACCTTC; CDR3 protein: CAISESMFQGAAGYTF
D gene: NA; clone size: NA; J gene: TRBJ1-5; V gene: TRBV28; CDR3 DNA: TGTGCCAGCAGTTCTCGATACGGGAATCAGCCCCAGCATTTT; CDR3 protein: CASSSRYGNQPQHF
D gene: TRBD1; clone size: NA; J gene: TRBJ2-7; V gene: TRBV4-2; CDR3 DNA: TGTGCCAGCAGCCAAGAGTTACGGGGACAGGGATCCTACGAGCAGTACTTC; CDR3 protein: CASSQELRGQGSYEQYF
D gene: NA; clone size: once; J gene: TRBJ1-1; V gene: TRBV11-2; CDR3 DNA: TGTGCCAGCAGCTTTAACAGGGACCTGAACACTGAAGCTTTCTTT; CDR3 protein: CASSFNRDLNTEAFF
D gene: TRBD1; clone size: NA; J gene: TRBJ2-5; V gene: TRBV5-1; CDR3 DNA: TGCGCCAGCAGTACATCAGACAGGGCAGAAGAGACCCAGTACTTC; CDR3 protein: CASSTSDRAEETQYF
D gene: TRBD2; clone size: NA; J gene: TRBJ2-1; V gene: TRBV7-2; CDR3 DNA: TGTGCCAGCAGCTTAGCGGTATCCAGGGAGGGACGCCATGAGCAGTTCTTC; CDR3 protein: CASSLAVSREGRHEQFF
D gene: TRBD2; clone size: NA; J gene: TRBJ2-1; V gene: TRBV3-1/TRBV3-2; CDR3 DNA: TGTGCCAGCAGCCAAGCCGGGACTAACAATGAGCAGTTCTTC; CDR3 protein: CASSQAGTNNEQFF
D gene: NA; clone size: NA; J gene: TRBJ1-1; V gene: TRBV7-9; CDR3 DNA: TGTGCCAGCAGCGGCCACGACCGGCGGGCCGCTGAAGCTTTCTTT; CDR3 protein: CASSGHDRRAAEAFF
D gene: TRBD1; clone size: once; J gene: TRBJ1-6; V gene: TRBV18; CDR3 DNA: TGTGCCAGCTCACCGCGTCTACAGGGGACGGCCCCCCTCCACTTT; CDR3 protein: CASSPRLQGTAPLHF
D gene: NA; clone size: NA; J gene: TRBJ1-5; V gene: TRBV19; CDR3 DNA: TGTGCCACAAGTACCCTTACGGGGAATCAGCCCCAGCATTTT; CDR3 protein: CATSTLTGNQPQHF
D gene: NA; clone size: NA; J gene: TRBJ2-3; V gene: TRBV7-9; CDR3 DNA: TGTGCCGGCCGAGTGCAGGGAGGAGGGACAGATACGCAGTATTTT; CDR3 protein: CAGRVQGGGTDTQYF
D gene: NA; clone size: NA; J gene: TRBJ2-7; V gene: TRBV24-1; CDR3 DNA: TGTGCCACCAGTGATTTACGGATTACCTACGAGCAGTACTTC; CDR3 protein: CATSDLRITYEQYF
D gene: NA; clone size: NA; J gene: TRBJ2-2; V gene: TRBV7-9; CDR3 DNA: TGTGCCAGCAGCTTAGCGGTCGGAGCGAACACCGGGGAGCTGTTTTTT; CDR3 protein: CASSLAVGANTGELFF
D gene: NA; clone size: NA; J gene: TRBJ2-3; V gene: TRBV12-5; CDR3 DNA: TGTGCTAGTGGAGGGGGAGCACACACAGATACGCAGTATTTT; CDR3 protein: CASGGGAHTDTQYF
D gene: TRBD2; clone size: NA; J gene: TRBJ2-7; V gene: TRBV10-3; CDR3 DNA: TGTGCCATCAATAACGGAGCTAGCGGGAGTGGGAACTCCTACGAGCAGTACTTC; CDR3 protein: CAINNGASGSGNSYEQYF
D gene: NA; clone size: NA; J gene: TRBJ1-1; V gene: TRBV3-1/TRBV3-2; CDR3 DNA: TGTGCCAGCAGCCAAAGTACTGAAGCTTTCTTT; CDR3 protein: CASSQSTEAFF
D gene: TRBD2; clone size: NA; J gene: TRBJ2-2; V gene: TRBV28; CDR3 DNA: TGTGCCAGCAGTGAGACTAGCGGGGGGAACACCGGGGAGCTGTTTTTT; CDR3 protein: CASSETSGGNTGELFF
D gene: NA; clone size: NA; J gene: TRBJ1-1; V gene: TRBV6-1; CDR3 DNA: TGTGCCAGCAGTGATAGGAACAGGGTGATAACTGAAGCTTTCTTT; CDR3 protein: CASSDRNRVITEAFF
D gene: NA; clone size: NA; J gene: TRBJ1-6; V gene: TRBV28; CDR3 DNA: TGTGCCAGCAGTTTGGACGGACTCTTCTTCTATAATTCACCCCTCCACTTT; CDR3 protein: CASSLDGLFFYNSPLHF
D gene: NA; clone size: once; J gene: TRBJ2-7; V gene: TRBV25-1; CDR3 DNA: TGTGCCAGCAGTGAAGTCGGGTACGAGCAGTACTTC; CDR3 protein: CASSEVGYEQYF
D gene: NA; clone size: NA; J gene: TRBJ2-7; V gene: TRBV20-1; CDR3 DNA: TGCAGTGCTCGTGACCTTACGGGACACCCCTACGAGCAGTACTTC; CDR3 protein: CSARDLTGHPYEQYF
D gene: TRBD2; clone size: NA; J gene: TRBJ2-3; V gene: TRBV28; CDR3 DNA: TGTGCCAGCAGTACCCTTAGCGGGAGAGTATCAGATACGCAGTATTTT; CDR3 protein: CASSTLSGRVSDTQYF
D gene: TRBD2; clone size: NA; J gene: TRBJ2-1; V gene: TRBV11-2; CDR3 DNA: TGTGCCAGCACCCAGACTAGCGGGAGGGCCGGGGCAACTGAGCAGTTCTTC; CDR3 protein: CASTQTSGRAGATEQFF
D gene: TRBD2; clone size: NA; J gene: TRBJ2-7; V gene: TRBV4-2; CDR3 DNA: TGTGCCAGCAGCCAAGAGCCCCCGACTAGCGGGGGGATGGTGGAGCAGTACTTC; CDR3 protein: CASSQEPPTSGGMVEQYF
D gene: TRBD1; clone size: NA; J gene: TRBJ1-2; V gene: TRBV5-1; CDR3 DNA: TGCGCCAGCAGCGTGGAGGGACAGGGGGGAATTGGCTACACCTTC; CDR3 protein: CASSVEGQGGIGYTF
D gene: NA; clone size: NA; J gene: TRBJ2-7; V gene: TRBV11-1; CDR3 DNA: TGTGCCAGCAGCTTGATGCCCGCGGGAGAGCAGTACTTC; CDR3 protein: CASSLMPAGEQYF
D gene: NA; clone size: NA; J gene: TRBJ1-5; V gene: TRBV28; CDR3 DNA: TGTGCCAGCAGTTTAACAGGTACCAAACATTTT; CDR3 protein: CASSLTGTKHF
D gene: NA; clone size: NA; J gene: TRBJ1-5; V gene: TRBV6-1; CDR3 DNA: TGTGCCAGCAGTGAAGGAAAGCCCCAGCATTTT; CDR3 protein: CASSEGKPQHF
D gene: NA; clone size: NA; J gene: TRBJ2-1; V gene: TRBV19; CDR3 DNA: TGTGCCACTAGTTACAATGAGCAGTTCTTC; CDR3 protein: CATSYNEQFF